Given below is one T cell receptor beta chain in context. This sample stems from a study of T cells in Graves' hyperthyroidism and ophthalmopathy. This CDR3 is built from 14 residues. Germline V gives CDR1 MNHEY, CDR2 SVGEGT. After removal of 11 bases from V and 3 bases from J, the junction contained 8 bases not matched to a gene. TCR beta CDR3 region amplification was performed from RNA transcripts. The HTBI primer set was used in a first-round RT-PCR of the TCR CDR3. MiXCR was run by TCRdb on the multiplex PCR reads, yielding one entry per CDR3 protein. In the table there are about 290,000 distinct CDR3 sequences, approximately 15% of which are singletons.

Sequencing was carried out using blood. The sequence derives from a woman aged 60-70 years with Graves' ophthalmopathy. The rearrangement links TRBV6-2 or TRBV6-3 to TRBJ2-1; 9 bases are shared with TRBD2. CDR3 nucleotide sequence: TGTGCCGGCATACTTAGCGGGGGCTACAATGAGCAGTTCTTC. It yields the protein CAGILSGGYNEQFF.